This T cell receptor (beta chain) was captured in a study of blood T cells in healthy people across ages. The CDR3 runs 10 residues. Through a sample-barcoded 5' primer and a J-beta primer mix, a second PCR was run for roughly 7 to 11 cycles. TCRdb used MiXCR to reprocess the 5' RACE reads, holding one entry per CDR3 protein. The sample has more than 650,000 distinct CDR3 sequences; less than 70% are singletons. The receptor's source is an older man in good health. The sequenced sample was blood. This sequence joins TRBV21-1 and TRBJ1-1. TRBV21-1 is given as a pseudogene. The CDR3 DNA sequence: TGTGCCAGCAGCAGCACTGAAGCTTTCTTT. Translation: CASSSTEAFF.